What follows are 30 T cell receptor beta chains derived from one specimen sequenced in a study of blood T cell repertoires in COVID-19 (dated by TCRdb to 2020 to 2022). Library construction relied on the immunoSEQ multiplex PCR assay. This immuneACCESS table, as held by TCRdb, lists in-frame sequences with V and J called but not all clones. Of the missing ones, under half trace to an unresolved V gene in checked studies; the others have no known cause. A total of around 300,000 clones appear in this sample, 85% of them only once. The ten largest make up approximately 7.6% of the sample. Material for sequencing was peripheral blood. Receptors originate from a human donor in a cohort sampled during active COVID-19.

The chain couples TRBV29-1 to TRBJ1-1, with a tentative D call TRBD1 (6 bases). Germline values: CDR1 SQVTM, CDR2 ANQGSEA. Trimming left V 7 bases short and J 0 bases short, with 18 bases between. This CDR3 contains 15 residues. The CDR3 sequence is CSGRPGQILNTEAFF. The CDR3 DNA follows: TGCAGCGGGAGACCGGGACAAATATTGAACACTGAAGCTTTCTTT.

The rearrangement joins TRBV11-2 to TRBJ1-3; no definite D call. The V and J ends lost 4 bases and 5 bases respectively, with 15 bases between them. Germline CDR1 and CDR2: SGHAT and FQNNGV. The CDR3 extends over 15 amino acids. The DNA for the CDR3 is TGTGCCAGCAGCTCGATAGACTCCCTGAGAAACACCATATATTTT. It is translated as CASSSIDSLRNTIYF.

This clone turned up a few times. Other DNA sequences in the sample encode the same CDR3. This chain links TRBV7-8 with TRBJ1-3; 8 nucleotides align to TRBD1. V trimming: 5 bases; J trimming: 2 bases; junction bases outside the gene matches: 2. This CDR3 comprises 14 residues. Germline CDR1 is SGHVS and CDR2 is FQNEAQ. CDR3 sequence (DNA): TGTGCCAGCAGCCGGACAGGGACTGGAAACACCATATATTTT. This encodes CASSRTGTGNTIYF.

V and J are TRBV7-2 and TRBJ1-5, with 8 bases aligning to TRBD1. Trimming removed 0 bases from V and 7 bases from J; junction bases left unmatched: 5. Germline CDR1 reads SGHTA; CDR2 reads FQGNSA. The CDR3 contains 15 residues. CDR3 region: CASSLARGPWQPQHF. The CDR3 coding sequence is TGTGCCAGCAGCTTAGCCAGGGGGCCATGGCAGCCCCAGCATTTT. The full variable domain, with the rest looked up from reference TRBV7-2 and TRBJ1-5, is GAGVSQSPSNKVTEKGKDVELRCDPISGHTALYWYRQSLGQGLEFLIYFQGNSAPDKSGLPSDRFSAERTGGSVSTLTIQRTQQEDSAVYLCASSLARGPWQPQHFGDGTRLSIL.

This clone was seen a handful of times. CDR3: CASRPRQGPEDNYGYTF. CDR3 sequence (DNA): TGTGCCAGCAGACCCAGACAGGGTCCAGAGGATAACTATGGCTACACCTTC. The rearrangement joins TRBV7-9 to TRBJ1-2; the match to TRBD1 covers 7 bases. There are 17 residues in the CDR3. Germline V gene lookup returns CDR1 SEHNR and CDR2 FQNEAQ (reference sequence). The V and J ends lost 6 bases and 1 base, in that order; junction bases with no gene match: 14.

V is TRBV28 and J is TRBJ1-5; D unresolved. The V gene lost 5 bases and the J gene lost 0 bases, with 14 bases spanning the gap. Germline V gene lookup returns CDR1 MDHEN and CDR2 SYDVKM. This CDR3 spans 16 amino acids. The CDR3 here is CASSPATEYSNQPQHF. CDR3 in DNA: TGTGCCAGCAGTCCCGCAACAGAGTATAGCAATCAGCCCCAGCATTTT.

CDR3 DNA sequence: TGTGCCAGCAGCGTAGACAGGGAGTACGAGCAGTACTTC. Protein sequence: CASSVDREYEQYF. V usage is TRBV9 and J usage is TRBJ2-7, with TRBD1 as a possible D gene (6 bases). CDR1 SGDLS and CDR2 YYNGEE come from the germline V gene. V was clipped by 0 bases and J by 4 bases, with 8 bases between them. This CDR3 contains 13 residues.

The chain is built from TRBV7-9 and TRBJ1-2; weak D call: TRBD1 (5 bases). Germline loops: CDR1 SEHNR, CDR2 FQNEAQ (reference sequence). The CDR3 sequence is 14 residues long. V dropped 10 bases and J dropped 4 bases, with 19 bases sitting between them. The DNA of the CDR3 is TGTGCCACCGAGGGCGGGGGACGTGGCTATGGCTACACCTTC. Translated: CATEGGGRGYGYTF. Combining the CDR3 with reference TRBV7-9 and TRBJ1-2 gives the whole variable domain DTGVSQNPRHKITKRGQNVTFRCDPISEHNRLYWYRQTLGQGPEFLTYFQNEAQLEKSRLLSDRFSAERPKGSFSTLEIQRTEQGDSAMYLCATEGGGRGYGYTFGSGTRLTVV.

The V call is TRBV13, the J call TRBJ2-7; D perhaps matches TRBD1 (5 bases). Trimming took off 5 bases at V and 3 bases at J, with 14 bases between the two ends. The CDR3 spans 14 residues. Germline-derived CDR1 and CDR2 are PRHDT and FYEKMQ (reference sequence). The CDR3 sequence is CASSATRGLYEQYF. In DNA form, the CDR3 reads TGTGCCAGCAGCGCGACAAGGGGCCTCTACGAGCAGTACTTC.

The rearrangement links TRBV11-3 to TRBJ1-3; maybe TRBD1 (6 bases). This CDR3 is built from 17 residues. V lost 7 bases and J 0 bases, leaving 19 bases between the germline ends. Germline V gene data show CDR1 as SGHNT and CDR2 as YENEEA. This CDR3 is CASNLSGQIFSGNTIYF. In DNA, the CDR3 is TGTGCCAGCAACCTTAGTGGACAGATTTTCTCTGGAAACACCATATATTTT.

The V and J genes are TRBV29-1 and TRBJ1-2; 9 bases are shared with TRBD1. V lost 4 bases and J lost 8; bases outside the gene matches: 20. The germline CDR1 and CDR2 sequences are SQVTM and ANQGSEA. There are 17 residues in the CDR3. CDR3 loop: CSVVHRAGGTGPGGYTF. The CDR3 DNA follows: TGCAGCGTTGTCCATAGGGCAGGGGGGACAGGGCCGGGAGGCTACACCTTC.

This clone was counted only a few times. This chain uses TRBV5-1 with TRBJ2-7; 7 bases fit TRBD1. The CDR3 length is 15 residues. Germline CDR1 reads SGHRS; CDR2 reads YFSETQ. Germline trimming cut 4 bases from V and 1 base from J; bases unmatched to any gene: 8. Written as DNA, the CDR3 is TGCGCCAGCAGCATAGACAGGGCTCTATCCTACGAGCAGTACTTC. The encoded protein is CASSIDRALSYEQYF.

The chain has TRBV29-1 and TRBJ2-3; 9 nucleotides match TRBD1. CDR1 SQVTM and CDR2 ANQGSEA come from the germline V gene. The length of the CDR3 is 15 residues. V lost 6 bases, J lost 5 bases, and 12 bases stayed unmatched. The CDR3 region is CSVISGQGVRDTQYF. The CDR3 nucleotides are TGCAGCGTCATCTCGGGACAGGGAGTCAGAGATACGCAGTATTTT.

The chain couples TRBV1 to TRBJ1-1. TRBV1 is deemed a pseudogene. This CDR3 comprises 17 residues. CDR3 amino acids: CTSSLTFREQVNTEAFF. DNA for the CDR3: TGCACCAGCAGCCTTACCTTCCGGGAGCAAGTGAACACTGAAGCTTTCTTT.

V and J are TRBV7-2 and TRBJ1-4; a possible D gene is TRBD1 (6 bases). V lost 5 bases to trimming and J lost 5 bases, with 18 bases between them. The CDR3 spans 16 residues. Germline lookup yields CDR1 SGHTA and CDR2 FQGNSA. DNA for the CDR3: TGTGCCAGCAGCCCACGTCCGGGGGGCGTCAATGAAAAACTGTTTTTT. Translation gives CASSPRPGGVNEKLFF.

The chain employs TRBV7-3 and TRBJ2-5, with 8 bases identical to TRBD1. The germline CDR1 and CDR2 sequences are SGHTA and FQGTGA. This CDR3 contains 13 residues. The junction had 3 bases not matched to a gene; V was cut back by 4 bases and J by 5 bases. CDR3 DNA: TGTGCCAGCAGCTCCGACAGGGGCGAGACCCAGTACTTC. This codes for CASSSDRGETQYF.

This clone has only one observation. V is TRBV11-1 and J is TRBJ2-1, with TRBD2 matching over 7 bases. The CDR3 is made up of 12 amino acids. Germline-derived CDR1 and CDR2 are SGHAT and FQDESV (reference sequence). J gave up 9 bases and V 2 bases, and 1 base lay outside the gene matches. The CDR3 loop reads CASSLSGGEQFF. CDR3 coding DNA: TGTGCCAGCAGCTTATCGGGAGGTGAGCAGTTCTTC.

The chain couples TRBV10-2 to TRBJ2-1; 14 bases fit TRBD2. J lost 5 bases, V lost 6 bases, and 0 bases had no gene match. The CDR3 contains 14 residues. Germline V gene lookup returns CDR1 WSHSY and CDR2 SAAADI. Here the CDR3 DNA reads TGCGCCAGCAGGACTAGCGGGGGGGACAATGAGCAGTTCTTC. It specifies CASRTSGGDNEQFF.

The chain has TRBV19 and TRBJ1-1, with 7 bases identical to TRBD1. The germline gives CDR1 LNHDA, CDR2 SQIVND (reference sequence). The V gene end was trimmed by 2 bases and the J gene end by 8 bases; junction bases not matched to a gene: 8. The CDR3 loop spans 14 amino acids. The CDR3 reads CASSIQGGPPEAFF. CDR3 sequence (DNA): TGTGCCAGTAGTATACAAGGGGGCCCACCCGAAGCTTTCTTT.

The gene calls are TRBV6-1 and TRBJ1-1; TRBD1 is a possible D gene (5 bases). V lost 2 bases to trimming and J lost 9 bases, with 7 bases between them. Germline V gene sequence: CDR1 MNHNS, CDR2 SASEGT. This CDR3 is built from 11 residues. CDR3 sequence (DNA): TGTGCCAGCAGTGAACAGGGAAAAGCTTTCTTT. Its protein is CASSEQGKAFF.

This clone has just one count. J is TRBJ2-1 and V is TRBV7-2; 9 bases are a match to TRBD2. V shed 2 bases and J 4 bases; nucleotides not matched to a gene: 6. There are 16 residues in the CDR3. CDR1 is SGHTA, CDR2 FQGNSA, per germline. The CDR3 sequence: CASSLRASGAYNEQFF. The CDR3 nucleotides are TGTGCCAGCAGCTTAAGAGCTAGCGGGGCGTACAATGAGCAGTTCTTC.

This chain joins TRBV7-9 and TRBJ1-1; perhaps TRBD1 as D (6 bases). Trimming stripped 6 bases from V and 0 bases from J, with 14 bases between. Germline V gene data show CDR1 as SEHNR and CDR2 as FQNEAQ (reference sequence). The CDR3 is 15 amino acids. CDR3 nucleotide sequence: TGTGCCAGCAGGAATCAGGGGAACTTGAACACTGAAGCTTTCTTT. Translating gives CASRNQGNLNTEAFF.

This clone was detected a few times. The J gene is TRBJ1-1, the V gene TRBV7-9; no clear D. The V gene lost 5 bases and the J gene lost 0 bases, with 7 bases spanning the gap. The CDR3 is 13 residues long. Germline V gene sequence: CDR1 SEHNR, CDR2 FQNEAQ (reference sequence). The CDR3 sequence: CASSPQMNTEAFF. The CDR3 DNA is TGTGCCAGCAGCCCCCAGATGAACACTGAAGCTTTCTTT.

The chain uses TRBV6-5 and TRBJ1-3; D is unresolved. In germline, CDR1 is MNHEY, CDR2 SVGAGI. Trimming removed 7 bases from V and 0 bases from J, with 10 bases in between. This CDR3 region has 14 residues. CDR3 amino acids: CASKEGNSGNTIYF. The CDR3 coding sequence is TGTGCCAGCAAGGAGGGTAACTCTGGAAACACCATATATTTT.

The chain recombines TRBV10-1 with TRBJ1-1; 7 bases map to TRBD1. CDR3 length equals 14 residues. Germline V gene lookup returns CDR1 WNHNN and CDR2 SYGVQD (reference sequence). J gave up 5 bases and V 5 bases, and 8 bases lay outside the gene matches. CDR3 amino acids: CASSYSGGRTEAFF. The CDR3 DNA sequence: TGCGCCAGCAGTTACTCAGGGGGTCGGACTGAAGCTTTCTTT.

The chain couples TRBV7-9 to TRBJ2-3; TRBD2 matches 10 bases. The germline gives CDR1 SEHNR, CDR2 FQNEAQ (reference sequence). V was pared by 1 base and J by 3 bases, with 10 bases of the junction left unmatched. The CDR3 has 18 residues. CDR3 in DNA: TGTGCCAGCAGCTTAGGTGCATGGACTAGCGGCTCTACAGATACGCAGTATTTT. Residues: CASSLGAWTSGSTDTQYF.

This clone appeared once. The chain employs TRBV6-5 and TRBJ1-4; tentative D call: TRBD1 (6 bases). The CDR3 is 13 residues long. The V gene lost 4 bases and the J gene lost 8 bases, with 11 bases spanning the gap. Germline V gene lookup returns CDR1 MNHEY and CDR2 SVGAGI. For the CDR3, the DNA is TGTGCCAGCAGTTTCCGGACAGACGAAAAACTGTTTTTT. This encodes CASSFRTDEKLFF.

This clone was picked up a small number of times. This chain links TRBV19 with TRBJ2-7; a possible D gene is TRBD2 (5 bases). Germline V gene sequence: CDR1 LNHDA, CDR2 SQIVND (reference sequence). The ends were cut back, 6 bases at V and 0 bases at J, with 12 bases in the middle. The CDR3 is made up of 14 amino acids. CDR3 coding DNA: TGTGCCAGTAGCACCCACCGGGACTCCTACGAGCAGTACTTC. Amino acids: CASSTHRDSYEQYF.

This clone was detected only once. This same CDR3 is encoded by further DNA sequences in the sample. The J gene is TRBJ2-7, the V gene TRBV5-1; possibly TRBD2 for D (5 bases). Per the germline V gene, CDR1 is SGHRS and CDR2 is YFSETQ. Trimming removed 2 bases from V and 0 bases from J, with 9 bases in between. The CDR3 length is 14 residues. The CDR3 sequence is CASSLSRGSYEQYF. The CDR3 DNA sequence: TGCGCCAGCAGCTTATCCCGGGGCTCCTACGAGCAGTACTTC. Together with reference TRBV5-1 and TRBJ2-7, the CDR3 gives the full variable domain: KAGVTQTPRYLIKTRGQQVTLSCSPISGHRSVSWYQQTPGQGLQFLFEYFSETQRNKGNFPGRFSGRQFSNSRSEMNVSTLELGDSALYLCASSLSRGSYEQYFGPGTRLTVT.

In this sample, this clone turned up once. The chain employs TRBV19 and TRBJ1-5; a weak D match, TRBD1 (5 bases). This CDR3 is built from 15 residues. Per germline, CDR1 LNHDA and CDR2 SQIVND (reference sequence). Trimming left V 10 bases short and J 0 bases short, with 16 bases between. CDR3 residues: CATSTGFISNQPQHF. CDR3 coding DNA: TGTGCCACTAGCACAGGATTCATTAGCAATCAGCCCCAGCATTTT.